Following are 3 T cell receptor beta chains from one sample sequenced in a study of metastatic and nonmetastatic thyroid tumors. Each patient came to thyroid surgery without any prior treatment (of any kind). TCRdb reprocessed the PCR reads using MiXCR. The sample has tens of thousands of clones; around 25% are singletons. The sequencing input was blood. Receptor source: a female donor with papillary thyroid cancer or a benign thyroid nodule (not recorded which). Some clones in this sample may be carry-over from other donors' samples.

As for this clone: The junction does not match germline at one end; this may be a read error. The DNA of the CDR3 is TGCGGCAGCATCCAAGATTCCGCGGCTGGGGCCAACGTCCTGACTTTC. Translated: CGSIQDSAAGANVLTF. This chain links TRBV4-3 with TRBJ2-6; D unresolved. The length of the CDR3 is 16 residues. CDR1 LGHNA and CDR2 YSLEER come from the germline V gene.

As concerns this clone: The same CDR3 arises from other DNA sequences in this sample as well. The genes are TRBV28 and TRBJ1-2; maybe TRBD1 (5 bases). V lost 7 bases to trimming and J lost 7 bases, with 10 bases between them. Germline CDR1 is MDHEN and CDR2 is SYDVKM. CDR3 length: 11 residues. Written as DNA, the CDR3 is TGTGCCAGCATGTTCGGGGGTGGCTACACCTTC. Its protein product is CASMFGGGYTF.

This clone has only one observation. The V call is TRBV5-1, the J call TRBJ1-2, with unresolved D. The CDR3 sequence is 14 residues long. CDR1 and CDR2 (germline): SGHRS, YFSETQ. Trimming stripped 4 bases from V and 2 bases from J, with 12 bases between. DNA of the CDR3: TGCGCCAGCAGCCGGACGGACCTAAACTATGGCTACACCTTC. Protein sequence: CASSRTDLNYGYTF.